This T cell receptor beta chain was profiled in a study of control samples from healthy donors and cancer patients. Measured with immunoSEQ multiplex PCR; TCRdb has only the in-frame clones, and not every one. The sample lists about 89,000 clones; more than 70% were seen once. The receptor was isolated from a woman aged 40 to 55 in good health. The sample taken for sequencing was blood.

As DNA, the CDR3 is TGTGCCAGCAGCTTGGGTGGGACAGGGGGCTGGAGCAATCAGCCCCAGCATTTT. The encoded protein is CASSLGGTGGWSNQPQHF. The gene calls are TRBV5-6 and TRBJ1-5; TRBD1 matches 12 bases. This CDR3 comprises 18 residues. Per the germline V gene, CDR1 is SGHDT and CDR2 is YYEEEE. V shed 0 bases and J 1 base; nucleotides not matched to a gene: 5.